The entry that follows covers one T cell receptor beta chain sequence. The data originate from a study of OX40 agonist ivuxolimab in advanced cancers. Method: immunoSEQ multiplex PCR; TCRdb's copy keeps in-frame clones and lacks some. The sample yields about 80,000 clones, around 90% seen once. This CDR3 comprises 13 residues. Germline V lookup: CDR1 MNHNY, CDR2 SVGAGI (reference sequence). Between the trimmed V and J ends, which lost 3 bases and 3 bases, there was a span of 9 bases. The chain couples TRBV6-6 to TRBJ2-7; no definite D call. The receptor comes from an adult with an advanced solid tumor such as melanoma, head and neck, liver or kidney cancer. The input for sequencing was CD4+ or CD8+ T cells sorted from blood, taken in a trial of the OX40 agonist ivuxolimab. The CDR3 region is CASSYERDYEQYF. DNA for the CDR3: TGTGCCAGCAGTTATGAAAGAGACTACGAGCAGTACTTC.